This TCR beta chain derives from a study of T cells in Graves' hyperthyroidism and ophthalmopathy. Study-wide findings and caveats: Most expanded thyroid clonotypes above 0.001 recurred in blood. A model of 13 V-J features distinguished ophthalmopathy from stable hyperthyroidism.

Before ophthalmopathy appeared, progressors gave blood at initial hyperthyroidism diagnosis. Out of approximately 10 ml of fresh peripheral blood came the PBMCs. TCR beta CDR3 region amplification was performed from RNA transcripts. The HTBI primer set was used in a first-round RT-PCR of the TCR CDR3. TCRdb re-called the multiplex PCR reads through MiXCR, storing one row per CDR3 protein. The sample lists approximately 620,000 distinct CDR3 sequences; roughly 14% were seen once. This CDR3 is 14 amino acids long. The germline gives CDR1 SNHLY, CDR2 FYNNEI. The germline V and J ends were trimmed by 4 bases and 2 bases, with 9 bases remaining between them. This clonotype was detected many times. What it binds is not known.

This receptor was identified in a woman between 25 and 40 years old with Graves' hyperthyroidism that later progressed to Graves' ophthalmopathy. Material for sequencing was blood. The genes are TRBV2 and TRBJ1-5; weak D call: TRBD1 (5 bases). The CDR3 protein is CASSGGTGNQPQHF. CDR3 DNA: TGTGCCAGCAGTGGGGGGACGGGCAATCAGCCCCAGCATTTT.